This TCR beta chain was recorded in a study of T cell repertoires in cytomegalovirus infection. Study as a whole: Matching HLA type and CMV infection were both indicated by public TCR beta signatures. Study-wide results and limits: Ex vivo, HLA-C-restricted CMV-specific TCR beta clonotypes prevailed over the rest of the response. Individuals carrying CMV plus the relevant HLA were identified by cumulative frequency of public TCR beta families.

This clonotype was seen at least ten times. Its antigen is as yet unknown. CDR3 length equals 15 residues. Germline assignment: CDR1 ENHRY and CDR2 SYGVKD. Trimming removed 0 bases at V and 4 bases at J, with 12 bases between. Each CDR3 protein gets one entry after TCRdb re-called the reads with MiXCR. The sample consists of about 310,000 distinct CDR3 sequences, 15% to 20% of them appearing once. The source is a human donor in good health (CMV status not recorded). Some clones in this sample may be carry-over from other donors' samples. This chain links TRBV10-3 with TRBJ1-2, with D perhaps matching TRBD1 (5 bases). The specimen was PBMCs. In DNA form, the CDR3 reads TGTGCCATCAGTGAGTCGGGGGGTGCGGGCTATGGCTACACCTTC. Translation: CAISESGGAGYGYTF.